The 2 T cell receptor beta chains in this list originate from one sample, sequenced in a study of blood T cell repertoires in COVID-19. Sequenced by immunoSEQ multiplex PCR; TCRdb stores in-frame clones only, minus some. This sample carries about 220,000 clones, approximately 83% of them seen once, and the ten largest clones take approximately 3.6%. The source material was PBMCs or T cells enriched from blood (not recorded which). Receptors originate from a woman aged 55-69 years who had recovered from COVID-19.

The chain employs TRBV10-2 and TRBJ2-7; TRBD2 matches 10 bases. The CDR3 has 15 residues. Germline V gene data show CDR1 as WSHSY and CDR2 as SAAADI. V was pared by 0 bases and J by 6 bases, with 5 bases of the junction left unmatched. CDR3 nucleotides: TGCGCCAGCAGTGAGTCGGCAGCGGGAGGGGGCGAGCAGTACTTC. Amino acid sequence: CASSESAAGGGEQYF.

This clone was picked up one time. V gene TRBV12-5 combines with J gene TRBJ2-1; D is perhaps TRBD2 (5 bases). The V gene's germline CDR1 is LGHNT and CDR2 FRNRAP. There are 15 residues in the CDR3. V lost 7 bases and J 9 bases, leaving 22 bases between the germline ends. Here the CDR3 reads CASVDTGELRGEQFF. CDR3 nucleotides: TGTGCTAGTGTCGATACCGGGGAACTCCGCGGTGAGCAGTTCTTC.